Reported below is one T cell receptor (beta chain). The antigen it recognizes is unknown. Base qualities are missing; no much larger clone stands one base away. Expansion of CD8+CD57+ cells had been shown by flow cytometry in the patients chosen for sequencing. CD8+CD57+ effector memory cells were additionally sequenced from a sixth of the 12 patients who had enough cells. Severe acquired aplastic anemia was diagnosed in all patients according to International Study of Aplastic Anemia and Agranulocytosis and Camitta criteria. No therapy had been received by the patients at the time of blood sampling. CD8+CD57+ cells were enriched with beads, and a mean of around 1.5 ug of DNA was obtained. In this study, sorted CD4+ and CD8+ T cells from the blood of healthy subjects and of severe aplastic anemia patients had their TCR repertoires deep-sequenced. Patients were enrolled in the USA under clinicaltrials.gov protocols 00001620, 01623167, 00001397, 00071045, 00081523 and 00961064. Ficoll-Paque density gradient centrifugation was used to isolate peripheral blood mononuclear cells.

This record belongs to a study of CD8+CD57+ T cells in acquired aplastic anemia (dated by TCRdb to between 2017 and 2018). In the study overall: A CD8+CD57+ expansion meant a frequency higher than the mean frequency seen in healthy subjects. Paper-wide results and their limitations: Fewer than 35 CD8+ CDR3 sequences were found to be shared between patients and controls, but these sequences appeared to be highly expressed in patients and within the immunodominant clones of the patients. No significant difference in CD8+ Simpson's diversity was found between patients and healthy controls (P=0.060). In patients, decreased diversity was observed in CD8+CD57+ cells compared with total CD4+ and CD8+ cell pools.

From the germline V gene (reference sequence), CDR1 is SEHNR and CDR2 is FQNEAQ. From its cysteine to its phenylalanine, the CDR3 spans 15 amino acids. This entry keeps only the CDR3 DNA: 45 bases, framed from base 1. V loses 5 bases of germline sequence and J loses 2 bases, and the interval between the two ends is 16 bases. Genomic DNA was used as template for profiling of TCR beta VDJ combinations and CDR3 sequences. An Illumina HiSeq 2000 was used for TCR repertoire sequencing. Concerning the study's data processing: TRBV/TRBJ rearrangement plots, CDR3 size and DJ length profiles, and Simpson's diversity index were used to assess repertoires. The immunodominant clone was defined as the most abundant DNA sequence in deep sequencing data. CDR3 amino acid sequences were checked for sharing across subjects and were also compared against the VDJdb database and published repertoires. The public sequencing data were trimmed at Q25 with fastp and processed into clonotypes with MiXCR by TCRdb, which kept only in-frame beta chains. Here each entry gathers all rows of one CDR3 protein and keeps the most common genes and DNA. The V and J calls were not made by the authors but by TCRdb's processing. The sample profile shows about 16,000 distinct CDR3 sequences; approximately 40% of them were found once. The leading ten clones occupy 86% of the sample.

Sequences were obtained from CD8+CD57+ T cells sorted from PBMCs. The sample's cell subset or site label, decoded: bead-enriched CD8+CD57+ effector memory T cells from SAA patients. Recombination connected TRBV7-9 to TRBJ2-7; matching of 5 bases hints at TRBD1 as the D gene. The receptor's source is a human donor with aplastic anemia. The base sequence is TGTGCCAGCAGCGAGGCCGACATGGGGCCCTACGAGCAGTACTTC. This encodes CASSEADMGPYEQYF.